The 9 T cell receptor beta chains below all came from one sample that was sequenced in a study of cytomegalovirus exposure and HLA in healthy donors. The PCR employed 60 Vbeta primers together with 13 Jbeta primers. TCRdb's copy holds only in-frame clones and misses some; the assay was immunoSEQ multiplex PCR. The repertoire includes more than 150,000 clones, more than 70% of them detected once, and approximately 0.26% sits in the top ten. The sample taken for sequencing was PBMCs. The receptors derive from a boy aged 5 to 17 in good health and CMV-seronegative.

V is TRBV6-6 and J is TRBJ2-7; D perhaps matches TRBD1 (6 bases). V dropped 5 bases and J dropped 2 bases, with 13 bases sitting between them. This CDR3 region has 14 residues. Germline V lookup: CDR1 MNHNY, CDR2 SVGAGI (reference sequence). Here the CDR3 reads CASSPPTGTYEQYF. DNA of the CDR3: TGTGCCAGCAGTCCTCCAACAGGGACCTACGAGCAGTACTTC.

This chain joins TRBV7-9 and TRBJ2-1; maybe TRBD1 (6 bases). CDR1 is SEHNR and CDR2 is FQNEAQ in the germline V gene (reference sequence). Trimming took 5 bases from V and 4 from J, leaving 18 bases between them. The CDR3 covers 16 residues. CDR3 protein: CASSPYIGTQYNEQFF. DNA for the CDR3: TGTGCCAGCAGCCCTTACATCGGGACACAGTACAATGAGCAGTTCTTC.

With respect to this clone: Other DNA variants within this sample encode the same CDR3. The chain recombines TRBV5-1 with TRBJ1-2; D is perhaps TRBD1 (6 bases). This CDR3 is 13 amino acids long. Germline V lookup: CDR1 SGHRS, CDR2 YFSETQ. Trimming shortened V by 0 bases and J by 3 bases, and 6 bases separated the two germline ends. CDR3 DNA sequence: TGCGCCAGCAGCTTGGACAGGGACTATGGCTACACCTTC. Amino acids: CASSLDRDYGYTF.

The chain carries TRBV7-8 and TRBJ1-4, with D possibly being TRBD1 (5 bases). The CDR3 has 16 residues. The ends were cut back, 5 bases at V and 6 bases at J, with 19 bases in the middle. CDR1 and CDR2 (germline): SGHVS, FQNEAQ. The CDR3 coding sequence is TGTGCCAGCAGCCCTACTCGATGGGGAGGGGATGAAAAACTGTTTTTT. Encoded protein: CASSPTRWGGDEKLFF.

This chain joins TRBV5-4 and TRBJ2-1; D is unclear. The CDR3 loop spans 15 amino acids. Trimming removed 4 bases at V and 1 base at J, with 12 bases between. Germline assignment: CDR1 SGHNT and CDR2 YYREEE (reference sequence). The CDR3 loop is CASSPPRGSYNEQFF. The DNA of the CDR3 is TGTGCCAGCAGCCCTCCTCGCGGTTCCTACAATGAGCAGTTCTTC.

This chain uses TRBV28 with TRBJ1-5; TRBD1 matches at 10 bases. V shed 2 bases and J 0 bases; nucleotides not matched to a gene: 4. This CDR3 spans 17 amino acids. The germline V gene has CDR1 MDHEN and CDR2 SYDVKM. The chain's CDR3 is CASSLDRGRDSNQPQHF. The CDR3 region has the DNA TGTGCCAGCAGTTTAGACAGGGGGCGAGATAGCAATCAGCCCCAGCATTTT.

The rearrangement uses TRBV11-1 and TRBJ2-7; 14 bases agree with TRBD2. Germline CDR1 is SGHAT and CDR2 is FQDESV (reference sequence). Germline trimming cut 8 bases from V and 1 base from J; bases unmatched to any gene: 4. The CDR3 totals 15 residues. The CDR3: CASSRTSGRSYEQYF. The CDR3 nucleotides read TGTGCCAGCTCGAGGACTAGCGGGAGGTCCTACGAGCAGTACTTC. The full variable domain, in which reference TRBV11-1 and TRBJ2-7 provide the parts outside the CDR3, is EAEVAQSPRYKITEKSQAVAFWCDPISGHATLYWYRQILGQGPELLVQFQDESVVDDSQLPKDRFSAERLKGVDSTLKIQPAELGDSAMYLCASSRTSGRSYEQYFGPGTRLTVT.

CDR3 coding DNA: TGTGCCAGCAGTTCGAATGGGGGGGTCGACGAGCAGTACTTC. This codes for CASSSNGGVDEQYF. The chain links TRBV2 to TRBJ2-5; 7 nucleotides match TRBD2. The DNA end is a closer match to TRBJ2-7, so the J assignment may be wrong. The CDR3 runs 14 residues. Germline V gene sequence: CDR1 SNHLY, CDR2 FYNNEI.

This chain joins TRBV4-3 and TRBJ1-1; D uncertain. This CDR3 contains 14 residues. Trimming removed 1 base at V and 4 bases at J, with 10 bases between. CDR1 is LGHNA and CDR2 is YSLEER in the germline V gene. CDR3: CASSQGVTGTEAFF. The CDR3 region has the DNA TGCGCCAGCAGCCAAGGGGTGACGGGCACTGAAGCTTTCTTT.